The T cell receptor beta chain under discussion was sequenced for a study of blood T cell repertoires in COVID-19. V was clipped by 7 bases and J by 6 bases, with 21 bases between them. The CDR3 runs to 15 residues. CDR1 MNHEY and CDR2 SVGAGI come from the germline V gene. How the authors handled the data: By means of reference gene primer amplification, nucleated cell counts were estimated. Sequencing was performed with immunoSEQ multiplex PCR; in TCRdb, only in-frame clones are kept and a portion is missing. V and J calls and clone size are given by that table; D and trimming were obtained from the DNA. The data hold 260,000 or so clones, with about 87% observed a single time.

This clonotype was obtained from a woman in her twenties or thirties with acute COVID-19. The rearrangement links TRBV6-5 to TRBJ1-1; D perhaps matches TRBD1 (5 bases). Sequenced: PBMCs or T cells enriched from blood (not recorded which). The CDR3 sequence: CASTKTPFGAAEAFF. The DNA for the CDR3 is TGTGCCAGCACCAAGACTCCTTTTGGGGCCGCTGAAGCTTTCTTT.